This TCR beta chain appears in the sequencing data of a study of blood T cell repertoires in COVID-19. Repertoires were generated with immunoSEQ multiplex PCR, while TCRdb's copy carries only in-frame clones and drops some. The sample includes about 180,000 clones, about 85% seen only once; the top ten take 2.9%. The CDR3 loop spans 13 amino acids. V was clipped by 2 bases and J by 12 bases, with 17 bases between them. Germline CDR1 and CDR2: SGHAT and FQNNGV. Only one count was recorded for this clone. Material: peripheral blood. The TCR sequence derives from a woman younger than 45 with active or convalescent COVID-19. This chain joins TRBV11-2 and TRBJ2-7; D might be TRBD1 (6 bases). Here the CDR3 DNA reads TGTGCCAGCAGCTTATATTCAGGGGCTGTGGGGTACTTC. Amino acid sequence: CASSLYSGAVGYF.